Following are 10 T cell receptor beta chains from one sample sequenced in a study of blood T cell repertoires in COVID-19. Assay: immunoSEQ multiplex PCR; the TCRdb copy retains only in-frame clones and omits some. The table records under 150,000 clones, around nine tenths of them present only once. Sequencing was done on a sample of peripheral blood. The receptor source for this set is a human donor with active COVID-19. The donor label of this sample is uncertain.

The chain is built from TRBV6-5 and TRBJ1-3; 8 bases line up with TRBD1. Germline trimming cut 4 bases from V and 3 bases from J; bases unmatched to any gene: 5. The V gene's germline CDR1 is MNHEY and CDR2 SVGAGI. The CDR3 consists of 15 residues. CDR3 sequence (DNA): TGTGCCAGCAGTTTCGACAGGGGTGGTGGAAACACCATATATTTT. Translating it yields CASSFDRGGGNTIYF.

The gene calls are TRBV27 and TRBJ2-3; tentatively, D is TRBD2 (6 bases). The CDR3 is 14 residues long. Trimming removed 8 bases at V and 6 bases at J, with 18 bases between. Germline V CDR1 and CDR2: MNHEY, SMNVEV (reference sequence). The CDR3: CASLGGRSADTQYF. In DNA, the CDR3 is TGTGCCAGCCTGGGGGGACGAAGTGCTGATACGCAGTATTTT.

This clone was seen just once. This chain links TRBV5-5 with TRBJ2-7; D may be TRBD1 (6 bases). Looked up from germline, CDR1 is SGHKS and CDR2 is YYEKEE (reference sequence). With 3 bases removed from V and 2 bases from J, the gap between germline ends came to 9 bases. The CDR3 covers 13 residues. The CDR3 loop is CASSWTVTYEQYF. CDR3 nucleotide sequence: TGTGCCAGCAGCTGGACAGTTACCTACGAGCAGTACTTC.

A single count supports this clone. This sequence joins TRBV2 and TRBJ1-5; maybe TRBD1 (5 bases). Trimming stripped 6 bases from V and 1 base from J, with 10 bases between. The CDR3 has 14 amino acids. Germline CDR1 is SNHLY and CDR2 is FYNNEI. The CDR3 loop reads CASSLDTSNQPQHF. DNA for the CDR3: TGTGCCAGCAGCTTGGACACGAGCAATCAGCCCCAGCATTTT.

V usage is TRBV19 and J usage is TRBJ1-1, with TRBD1 matching 7 bases. Germline-derived CDR1 and CDR2 are LNHDA and SQIVND (reference sequence). The trim removed 2 bases at V and 11 bases at J, leaving 11 bases unmatched. This CDR3 comprises 14 residues. CDR3 DNA: TGTGCCAGTAGTATATTGGGTACAGGGGTATCCGCTTTCTTT. This sequence encodes CASSILGTGVSAFF.

The rearrangement uses TRBV27 and TRBJ1-2, with D possibly being TRBD1 (6 bases). Germline CDR1 is MNHEY and CDR2 is SMNVEV (reference sequence). V lost 4 bases and J lost 4, with 19 bases in between. The CDR3 loop spans 16 amino acids. This chain's CDR3 is CASSSTLGGLGYGYTF. CDR3 nucleotide sequence: TGTGCCAGCAGTTCCACTTTGGGGGGGCTAGGCTATGGCTACACCTTC.

The chain uses TRBV2 and TRBJ2-1, with TRBD1 identical over 9 bases. V shed 7 bases, J shed 5 bases, and the junction held 12 bases outside the gene matches. CDR3 size: 16 residues. Looked up from germline, CDR1 is SNHLY and CDR2 is FYNNEI. The CDR3 protein is CASIGSGTGLNNEQFF. DNA of the CDR3: TGTGCCAGCATCGGATCCGGGACAGGGCTTAACAATGAGCAGTTCTTC.

The chain joins TRBV27 to TRBJ1-1; maybe TRBD1 (5 bases). The CDR3 consists of 16 residues. In germline, CDR1 is MNHEY, CDR2 SMNVEV (reference sequence). V gave up 0 bases and J gave up 3 bases, with 14 bases separating them. This CDR3 is CASSLSVKGSYTEAFF. The CDR3 DNA is TGTGCCAGCAGTTTATCGGTAAAGGGGTCGTACACTGAAGCTTTCTTT.

This chain joins TRBV7-2 and TRBJ1-5, with unresolved D. Trimming cost V 1 base and J 4 bases, with 11 bases left between them. This CDR3 contains 15 residues. Germline CDR1 and CDR2: SGHTA and FQGNSA. The DNA for the CDR3 is TGTGCCAGCAGCTTAGAATCCGGTTTTAATCAGCCCCAGCATTTT. Its translation: CASSLESGFNQPQHF.

The V and J genes are TRBV5-4 and TRBJ2-5; TRBD1 matches 8 bases. This CDR3 spans 14 amino acids. Germline assignment: CDR1 SGHNT and CDR2 YYREEE (reference sequence). With 4 bases clipped from V and 2 bases from J, the junction kept 4 bases outside the gene matches. CDR3 residues: CASSHTGGQETQYF. CDR3 DNA: TGTGCCAGCAGCCATACAGGGGGGCAAGAGACCCAGTACTTC.